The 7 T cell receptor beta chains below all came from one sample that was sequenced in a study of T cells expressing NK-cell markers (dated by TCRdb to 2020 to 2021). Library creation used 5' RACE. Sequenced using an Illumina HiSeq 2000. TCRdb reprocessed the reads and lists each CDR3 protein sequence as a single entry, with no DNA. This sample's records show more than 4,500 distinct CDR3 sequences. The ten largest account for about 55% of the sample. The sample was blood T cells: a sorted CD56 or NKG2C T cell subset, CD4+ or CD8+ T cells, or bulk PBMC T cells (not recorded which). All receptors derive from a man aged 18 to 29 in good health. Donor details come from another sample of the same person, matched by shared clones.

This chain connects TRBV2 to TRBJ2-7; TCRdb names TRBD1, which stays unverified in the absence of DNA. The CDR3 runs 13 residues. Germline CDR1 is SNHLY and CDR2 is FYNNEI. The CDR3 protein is CASSPGDRQEQYF. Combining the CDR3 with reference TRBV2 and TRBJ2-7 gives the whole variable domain EPEVTQTPSHQVTQMGQEVILRCVPISNHLYFYWYRQILGQKVEFLVSFYNNEISEKSEIFDDQFSVERPDGSNFTLKIRSTKLEDSAMYFCASSPGDRQEQYFGPGTRLTVT.

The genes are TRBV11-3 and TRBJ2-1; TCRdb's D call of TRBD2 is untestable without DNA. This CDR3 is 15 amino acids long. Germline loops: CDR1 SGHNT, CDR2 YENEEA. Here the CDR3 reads CASSFTGTSANEQFF.

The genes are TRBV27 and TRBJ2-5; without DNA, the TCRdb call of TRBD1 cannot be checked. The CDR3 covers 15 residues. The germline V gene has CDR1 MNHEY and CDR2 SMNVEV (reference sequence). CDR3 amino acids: CASSSGTHPPETQYF.

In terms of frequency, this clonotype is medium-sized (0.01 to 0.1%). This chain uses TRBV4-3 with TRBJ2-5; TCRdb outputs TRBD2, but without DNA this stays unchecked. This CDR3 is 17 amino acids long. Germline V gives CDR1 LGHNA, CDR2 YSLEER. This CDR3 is CASSQEKVESGTETQYF.

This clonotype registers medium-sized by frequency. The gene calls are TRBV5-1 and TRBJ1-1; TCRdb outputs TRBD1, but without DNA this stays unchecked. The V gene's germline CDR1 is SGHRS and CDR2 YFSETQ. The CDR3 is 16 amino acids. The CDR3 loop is CASSKTGTDKNTEAFF.

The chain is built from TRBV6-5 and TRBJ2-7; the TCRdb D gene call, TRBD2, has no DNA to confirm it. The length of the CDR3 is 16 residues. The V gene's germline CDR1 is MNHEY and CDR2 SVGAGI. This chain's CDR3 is CASSYSMDWGGDEQYF.

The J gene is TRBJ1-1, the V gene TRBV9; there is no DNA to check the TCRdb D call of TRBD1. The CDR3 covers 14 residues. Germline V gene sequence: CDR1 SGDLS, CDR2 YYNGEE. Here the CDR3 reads CASTPRGMNTEAFF.